Here is one TCR beta chain with its context. Here immunoSEQ multiplex PCR was the method, and the copy in TCRdb shows in-frame clones only, minus some. This table has about 160,000 clones, roughly 88% appearing once. The data derive from a study of blood T cell repertoires in COVID-19. Study-wide context: Some COVID-19 samples were acute and others convalescent; all came from the United States, Italy and Spain.

The germline V gene has CDR1 LNHDA and CDR2 SQIVND (reference sequence). The CDR3 covers 17 residues. The V and J ends lost 6 bases and 6 bases, in that order; junction bases with no gene match: 11. The sequenced sample consisted of peripheral blood. The TCR was taken from a woman aged 80 or over with active or convalescent COVID-19. This chain links TRBV19 with TRBJ1-6, with 10 bases that match TRBD1. The CDR3 bases are TGTGCCAGTAGCCAGGCGACAGGGGGCTTTATTAATTCACCCCTCCACTTT. It specifies CASSQATGGFINSPLHF.